This entry lists 26 T cell receptor beta chains sequenced from one sample in a study of control samples from healthy donors and cancer patients. Sequencing was performed with immunoSEQ multiplex PCR; in TCRdb, only in-frame clones are kept and a portion is missing. The data hold some 120,000 clones, with 85% to 95% observed a single time. The specimen sequenced was blood. The receptors originated from a man aged 25-45 years in good health.

The count of this clone is one. This chain links TRBV27 with TRBJ2-6; D is unclear. The CDR3 extends over 14 amino acids. Trimming removed 6 bases from V and 5 bases from J, with 11 bases in between. Germline CDR1 reads MNHEY; CDR2 reads SMNVEV (reference sequence). The CDR3 DNA is TGTGCCAGCAGCCCCTGGCGCTGGGCCAACGTCCTGACTTTC. This codes for CASSPWRWANVLTF. Combining the CDR3 with reference TRBV27 and TRBJ2-6 gives the whole variable domain EAQVTQNPRYLITVTGKKLTVTCSQNMNHEYMSWYRQDPGLGLRQIYYSMNVEVTDKGDVPEGYKVSRKEKRNFPLILESPSPNQTSLYFCASSPWRWANVLTFGAGSRLTVL.

The V gene is TRBV29-1, the J gene TRBJ2-6; 7 bases are a match to TRBD2. The V and J ends lost 6 bases and 0 bases, in that order; junction bases with no gene match: 2. The CDR3 length is 14 residues. The V gene's germline CDR1 is SQVTM and CDR2 ANQGSEA. CDR3: CSVGGSSGANVLTF. The CDR3 DNA reads TGCAGCGTGGGAGGGAGCTCTGGGGCCAACGTCCTGACTTTC.

In DNA, the CDR3 is TGTGCCAGCAGCGTGGGCCGGAGTACTAATGAAAAACTGTTTTTT. Its protein product is CASSVGRSTNEKLFF. The rearrangement uses TRBV7-9 and TRBJ1-4; D unresolved. The germline CDR1 and CDR2 sequences are SEHNR and FQNEAQ (reference sequence). This CDR3 is 15 amino acids long. Trimming removed 5 bases from V and 2 bases from J, with 12 bases in between.

The gene calls are TRBV5-5 and TRBJ1-1; TRBD1 is a possible D gene (5 bases). V dropped 5 bases and J dropped 0 bases, with 14 bases sitting between them. Germline CDR1 SGHKS, CDR2 YYEKEE (reference sequence). The CDR3 is made up of 15 amino acids. The CDR3 DNA is TGTGCCAGCAGTCCATTCGACAGTTTGAACACTGAAGCTTTCTTT. It yields the protein CASSPFDSLNTEAFF. Full variable domain (rest looked up from reference TRBV5-5 and TRBJ1-1): DAGVTQSPTHLIKTRGQQVTLRCSPISGHKSVSWYQQVLGQGPQFIFQYYEKEERGRGNFPDRFSARQFPNYSSELNVNALLLGDSALYLCASSPFDSLNTEAFFGQGTRLTVV.

The chain uses TRBV19 and TRBJ1-4; 8 nucleotides line up with TRBD1. V was pared by 3 bases and J by 8 bases, with 5 bases of the junction left unmatched. The germline gives CDR1 LNHDA, CDR2 SQIVND (reference sequence). The CDR3 spans 14 residues. In DNA form, the CDR3 reads TGTGCCAGTAGTATCCCTCGGACAGGGGAAAAACTGTTTTTT. Translated: CASSIPRTGEKLFF.

The CDR3 protein is CASSESSERRHEQYF. In nucleotides, the CDR3 is TGCGCCAGCAGTGAGTCGAGCGAGCGTCGACACGAGCAGTACTTC. The V and J genes are TRBV10-2 and TRBJ2-7; D not certain. Germline CDR1 reads WSHSY; CDR2 reads SAAADI. With 0 bases removed from V and 5 bases from J, the gap between germline ends came to 14 bases. The CDR3 is 15 amino acids.

This clone appeared a single time. This chain uses TRBV5-1 with TRBJ1-1, with D maybe TRBD1 (5 bases). This CDR3 has 15 amino acids. Germline-derived CDR1 and CDR2 are SGHRS and YFSETQ. V was shortened by 0 bases and J by 5 bases, with 14 bases between the two germline ends. CDR3 DNA sequence: TGCGCCAGCAGCTTGGCAGGTGGGGGTTATACTGAAGCTTTCTTT. This translates into CASSLAGGGYTEAFF.

The chain has TRBV2 and TRBJ1-1; TRBD1 matches 10 bases. Per germline, CDR1 SNHLY and CDR2 FYNNEI. With V trimmed by 9 bases and J by 5 bases, 9 bases remained unmatched. The CDR3 length is 14 residues. CDR3 sequence: CASLRDRGLTEAFF. The CDR3 region has the DNA TGTGCCAGTCTCCGGGACAGGGGTCTTACTGAAGCTTTCTTT. The full variable domain, rest sourced from reference TRBV2 and TRBJ1-1, is EPEVTQTPSHQVTQMGQEVILRCVPISNHLYFYWYRQILGQKVEFLVSFYNNEISEKSEIFDDQFSVERPDGSNFTLKIRSTKLEDSAMYFCASLRDRGLTEAFFGQGTRLTVV.

This chain links TRBV10-1 with TRBJ2-2; 11 nucleotides match TRBD2. The trim removed 11 bases at V and 4 bases at J, leaving 6 bases unmatched. The length of the CDR3 is 14 residues. CDR1 WNHNN and CDR2 SYGVQD come from the germline V gene (reference sequence). CDR3 loop: CAGSGTSGTGELFF. Here the CDR3 DNA reads TGCGCCGGCTCCGGGACTAGCGGCACCGGGGAGCTGTTTTTT.

The genes are TRBV14 and TRBJ2-1; TRBD2 might be the D (6 bases). CDR3 length: 18 amino acids. CDR1 is SGHDN, CDR2 FVKESK, per germline. Between the trimmed V and J ends, which lost 0 bases and 7 bases, there was a span of 22 bases. The CDR3 DNA reads as TGTGCCAGCAGCCAAGACTTCCGCCCGGAGGGTGGTTTGAATGAGCAGTTCTTC. As protein: CASSQDFRPEGGLNEQFF.

The chain couples TRBV2 to TRBJ1-1; a possible D gene is TRBD1 (5 bases). This CDR3 spans 14 amino acids. V was cut by 6 bases and J by 4 bases, with 15 bases left in between. Germline values: CDR1 SNHLY, CDR2 FYNNEI. CDR3 region: CASSGEMGGTEAFF. DNA for the CDR3: TGTGCCAGCAGCGGAGAGATGGGGGGCACTGAAGCTTTCTTT.

The chain employs TRBV5-1 and TRBJ1-4, with D uncertain. V gave up 2 bases and J gave up 11 bases, with 16 bases separating them. The CDR3 totals 14 residues. The V gene's germline CDR1 is SGHRS and CDR2 YFSETQ. The CDR3, as DNA: TGCGCCAGCAGCTTAACGGACCGGGCGGGTAAACTGTTTTTT. It encodes CASSLTDRAGKLFF.

This chain connects TRBV12-3 or TRBV12-4 to TRBJ1-1; D possibly corresponds to TRBD1 (6 bases). V was shortened by 7 bases and J by 1 base, with 10 bases between the two germline ends. The CDR3 has 13 residues. The CDR3 DNA is TGTGCCAGCACCACGGACAGGAACACTGAAGCTTTCTTT. Its translation is CASTTDRNTEAFF.

CDR3 coding DNA: TGTGCCAGCAGCCAAGAGGGACAGGGTTTCTATGGCTACACCTTC. Protein: CASSQEGQGFYGYTF. The chain has TRBV3-1 (or the pseudogene TRBV3-2) and TRBJ1-2, with TRBD1 matching 9 bases. Looked up from germline, CDR1 is LGHDT and CDR2 is YNNKEL (reference sequence). CDR3 length: 15 amino acids. Trimming removed 0 bases from V and 4 bases from J; junction bases left unmatched: 3.

V usage is TRBV2 and J usage is TRBJ2-1, with unresolved D. The germline CDR1 and CDR2 sequences are SNHLY and FYNNEI. The V and J ends lost 6 bases and 1 base respectively, with 16 bases between them. The CDR3 is 16 residues long. CDR3 region: CASRKNLAESYNEQFF. The DNA for the CDR3 is TGTGCCAGCAGGAAGAACTTGGCAGAGTCCTACAATGAGCAGTTCTTC.

The chain carries TRBV4-1 and TRBJ1-1; a weak D match, TRBD1 (6 bases). V lost 4 bases, J lost 3 bases, and 12 bases lay in between. The CDR3 is 14 amino acids. CDR1 and CDR2 (germline): MGHRA, YSYEKL. For the CDR3, the DNA is TGCGCCAGCAGCCTGCCAGGGGAGCACACTGAAGCTTTCTTT. Amino acid sequence: CASSLPGEHTEAFF.

In this sample, this clone turned up a few times. The chain uses TRBV7-9 and TRBJ1-3; D ambiguous. Germline V CDR1 and CDR2: SEHNR, FQNEAQ (reference sequence). Trimming took off 3 bases at V and 1 base at J, with 7 bases between the two ends. This CDR3 comprises 14 residues. CDR3 nucleotides: TGTGCCAGCAGCTTTCTGGGTTCTGGAAACACCATATATTTT. Translation gives CASSFLGSGNTIYF. Using reference TRBV7-9 and TRBJ1-3 for the parts outside the CDR3, the full variable domain is DTGVSQNPRHKITKRGQNVTFRCDPISEHNRLYWYRQTLGQGPEFLTYFQNEAQLEKSRLLSDRFSAERPKGSFSTLEIQRTEQGDSAMYLCASSFLGSGNTIYFGEGSWLTVV.

This chain uses TRBV7-9 with TRBJ1-1; maybe TRBD1 (6 bases). V was shortened by 10 bases and J by 1 base, with 13 bases between the two germline ends. Germline V gene data show CDR1 as SEHNR and CDR2 as FQNEAQ (reference sequence). CDR3 size: 13 residues. CDR3 DNA: TGTGCCAACTCGGACAGAGCGAACACTGAAGCTTTCTTT. Translation gives CANSDRANTEAFF.

V gene TRBV6-2 or TRBV6-3 combines with J gene TRBJ2-1; D is perhaps TRBD1 (6 bases). From germline, CDR1 is MNHEY and CDR2 SVGEGT. This CDR3 has 13 residues. V lost 6 bases and J lost 6, with 12 bases in between. The DNA for the CDR3 is TGTGCCAGCAGCCTACAGGGTCCCAATGAGCAGTTCTTC. Amino acid sequence: CASSLQGPNEQFF.

The V call is TRBV5-1, the J call TRBJ1-3; a possible D gene is TRBD1 (5 bases). Germline lookup yields CDR1 SGHRS and CDR2 YFSETQ. Trimming left V 0 bases short and J 0 bases short, with 10 bases between. The CDR3 totals 16 residues. The CDR3 here is CASSLAGVNSGNTIYF. The CDR3 bases are TGCGCCAGCAGCTTGGCGGGGGTCAACTCTGGAAACACCATATATTTT.

V is TRBV5-1 and J is TRBJ2-3, with D perhaps matching TRBD2 (5 bases). Looked up from germline, CDR1 is SGHRS and CDR2 is YFSETQ. The CDR3 is made up of 15 amino acids. V dropped 4 bases and J dropped 5 bases, with 17 bases sitting between them. The CDR3 spells CASSPDGGPGDTQYF. The CDR3 nucleotides read TGCGCCAGCAGCCCGGACGGAGGCCCCGGAGATACGCAGTATTTT.

The chain recombines TRBV15 with TRBJ2-3; no definite D call. Trimming pared 4 bases from V and 4 bases from J, leaving 6 bases between. The CDR3 has 12 residues. Per germline, CDR1 LNHNV and CDR2 YYDKDF (reference sequence). The CDR3 nucleotides read TGTGCCACCAGCAAGCGATCAGATACGCAGTATTTT. Its translation: CATSKRSDTQYF.

The CDR3 DNA reads TGTGCCAGCAGTTTAGGGGGCGTCAATAATTCACCCCTCCACTTT. Its protein product is CASSLGGVNNSPLHF. The chain is built from TRBV27 and TRBJ1-6; maybe TRBD1 (6 bases). The CDR3 is 15 residues long. Germline CDR1 MNHEY, CDR2 SMNVEV (reference sequence). Trimming took 2 bases from V and 5 from J, leaving 10 bases between them.

The CDR3 DNA sequence: TGTGCCAGCAGCTTAGACAATCAGCCCCAGCATTTT. Residues: CASSLDNQPQHF. The V gene is TRBV5-6, the J gene TRBJ1-5; D unresolved. Germline CDR1 is SGHDT and CDR2 is YYEEEE. Trimming stripped 2 bases from V and 3 bases from J, with 3 bases between. The CDR3 runs 12 residues.

This chain connects TRBV10-3 to TRBJ2-5, with D possibly being TRBD2 (6 bases). In germline, CDR1 is ENHRY, CDR2 SYGVKD. This CDR3 region has 16 residues. V was trimmed by 0 bases and J by 1 base, leaving 12 bases between them. The CDR3 DNA sequence: TGTGCCATCAGTGAGTCGACGGGGGTGCTCCAAGAGACCCAGTACTTC. This sequence encodes CAISESTGVLQETQYF.

This clone has a single count. The rearrangement links TRBV19 to TRBJ1-1, with a weak D call TRBD1 (5 bases). The germline gives CDR1 LNHDA, CDR2 SQIVND (reference sequence). This CDR3 region has 15 residues. Trimming removed 5 bases from V and 2 bases from J, with 15 bases in between. The CDR3 reads CASSGAGFGNTEAFF. DNA for the CDR3: TGTGCCAGTAGTGGGGCAGGGTTTGGTAACACTGAAGCTTTCTTT.